Below, 27 T cell receptor beta chains from the same sample are listed, as sequenced in a study of blood T cell repertoires in COVID-19. The repertoire was sequenced with immunoSEQ multiplex PCR; TCRdb's copy has only in-frame clones and lacks some. The sample holds about 250,000 clones, approximately 90% seen once. The sequencing sample was made of PBMCs or T cells enriched from blood (not recorded which). The receptors originated from a man aged 35 to 55 who had recovered from COVID-19.

This chain uses TRBV28 with TRBJ1-6, with D possibly being TRBD1 (5 bases). This CDR3 region has 14 residues. From germline, CDR1 is MDHEN and CDR2 SYDVKM. The V and J ends lost 6 bases and 9 bases respectively, with 15 bases between them. The CDR3 DNA follows: TGTGCCAGCAGCCTGGGCCACAGGAGTTCACCCCTCCACTTT. The encoded protein is CASSLGHRSSPLHF.

This clone was seen once. The gene calls are TRBV19 and TRBJ1-3; D is perhaps TRBD1 (5 bases). The CDR3 totals 15 residues. Germline CDR1 reads LNHDA; CDR2 reads SQIVND (reference sequence). The ends were cut back, 1 base at V and 7 bases at J, with 14 bases in the middle. The CDR3 reads CASSIVQGRKNTIYF. Written as DNA, the CDR3 is TGTGCCAGTAGTATAGTCCAGGGAAGGAAGAACACCATATATTTT.

The chain carries TRBV7-9 and TRBJ1-4, with D possibly TRBD1 on 6 matching bases. The CDR3 has 14 residues. Germline assignment: CDR1 SEHNR and CDR2 FQNEAQ (reference sequence). V was shortened by 5 bases and J by 6 bases, with 13 bases between the two germline ends. The CDR3 loop is CASSPTGGDEKLFF. The CDR3 coding sequence is TGTGCCAGCAGCCCGACAGGCGGAGATGAAAAACTGTTTTTT.

The V and J genes are TRBV10-2 and TRBJ2-2; 9 bases match TRBD1. CDR1 is WSHSY and CDR2 is SAAADI in the germline V gene. This CDR3 spans 18 amino acids. V was clipped by 6 bases and J by 0 bases; unmatched bases: 11. CDR3 bases: TGCGCCAGCAGCAAACAGGGGGCGACGCCCGCGAACACCGGGGAGCTGTTTTTT. Translated: CASSKQGATPANTGELFF.

This rearrangement joins TRBV6-5 to TRBJ1-6; 8 bases are shared with TRBD1. V lost 2 bases, J lost 8 bases, and 5 bases stayed unmatched. This CDR3 has 15 residues. Germline V gene sequence: CDR1 MNHEY, CDR2 SVGAGI. The CDR3 DNA reads as TGTGCCAGCAGTTACGGAGACAGGGGTGATTCACCCCTCCACTTT. Protein: CASSYGDRGDSPLHF.

The chain joins TRBV27 to TRBJ1-2; D is possibly TRBD1 (5 bases). The CDR3 runs 17 residues. Germline loops: CDR1 MNHEY, CDR2 SMNVEV (reference sequence). Trimming cost V 3 bases and J 4 bases, with 21 bases left between them. CDR3 sequence (DNA): TGTGCCAGCAGTTTCTTGGGACCGCTGACGGGGGGCTATGGCTACACCTTC. Encoded protein: CASSFLGPLTGGYGYTF.

The V gene is TRBV5-6, the J gene TRBJ2-6, with a tentative D call TRBD1 (5 bases). This CDR3 is 16 amino acids long. CDR1 is SGHDT, CDR2 YYEEEE, per germline. V lost 4 bases and J lost 0, with 11 bases in between. CDR3 DNA sequence: TGTGCCAGCAGCCGACAGACCCTCTCTGGGGCCAACGTCCTGACTTTC. Amino acids: CASSRQTLSGANVLTF.

The rearrangement joins TRBV5-1 to TRBJ1-2; no clear D. In germline, CDR1 is SGHRS, CDR2 YFSETQ. This CDR3 has 14 residues. Trimming cost V 2 bases and J 4 bases, with 12 bases left between them. CDR3 in amino acids: CASSLSTDRYGYTF. CDR3 DNA sequence: TGCGCCAGCAGCTTATCCACAGATCGCTATGGCTACACCTTC.

The CDR3 is CASSQADYSNQPQHF. The CDR3 coding sequence is TGCGCCAGCAGCCAGGCGGATTATAGCAATCAGCCCCAGCATTTT. The genes are TRBV4-1 and TRBJ1-5, with D unresolved. CDR3 size: 15 residues. V gave up 3 bases and J gave up 0 bases, with 9 bases separating them. Germline V CDR1 and CDR2: MGHRA, YSYEKL.

The table lists this clone with a count of one. In DNA, the CDR3 is TGTGCCAGCTCGCAGGGGAGGGATGAAAAACTGTTTTTT. Amino acid sequence: CASSQGRDEKLFF. The chain uses TRBV18 and TRBJ1-4; D possibly corresponds to TRBD1 (6 bases). The CDR3 runs to 13 residues. Germline V gene lookup returns CDR1 KGHSH and CDR2 LQKENI. V was clipped by 6 bases and J by 6 bases, with 11 bases between them.

J is TRBJ2-3 and V is TRBV4-3; TRBD2 aligns across 8 bases. The V gene end was trimmed by 0 bases and the J gene end by 3 bases; junction bases not matched to a gene: 8. From germline, CDR1 is LGHNA and CDR2 YSLEER. The CDR3 covers 17 residues. CDR3 nucleotide sequence: TGCGCCAGCAGCCAAGATTTTCGGGGGGGAGTGACAGATACGCAGTATTTT. Encoded protein: CASSQDFRGGVTDTQYF.

The V call is TRBV3-1 (or the pseudogene TRBV3-2), the J call TRBJ1-1; D not certain. Looked up from germline, CDR1 is LGHDT and CDR2 is YNNKEL (reference sequence). V lost 6 bases and J lost 1, with 9 bases in between. CDR3 length equals 13 residues. The CDR3 protein is CASSPRSNTEAFF. In nucleotides, the CDR3 is TGTGCCAGCAGTCCCAGGTCGAACACTGAAGCTTTCTTT.

This clone was counted many times. The genes are TRBV13 and TRBJ1-3, with D hard to call. This CDR3 has 16 amino acids. The V end was cut by 0 bases, the J end by 0 bases, with 9 bases between. Germline CDR1 is PRHDT and CDR2 is FYEKMQ (reference sequence). CDR3 amino acids: CASSLGPILSGNTIYF. The CDR3 bases are TGTGCCAGCAGCTTAGGTCCGATACTCTCTGGAAACACCATATATTTT.

V usage is TRBV19 and J usage is TRBJ1-1, with D hard to call. V gave up 10 bases and J gave up 4 bases, with 10 bases separating them. The CDR3 runs 11 residues. The V gene's germline CDR1 is LNHDA and CDR2 SQIVND (reference sequence). DNA of the CDR3: TGTGCCACTGCGGGTCTCACTGAAGCTTTCTTT. Translating gives CATAGLTEAFF.

The chain employs TRBV5-1 and TRBJ2-3, with TRBD2 matching 10 bases. This CDR3 region has 16 residues. Germline CDR1 SGHRS, CDR2 YFSETQ. The V and J ends lost 4 bases and 4 bases, in that order; junction bases with no gene match: 9. DNA for the CDR3: TGCGCCAGCAGCCAAGCTAGCGGGAGAATGTCAGATACGCAGTATTTT. Amino acids: CASSQASGRMSDTQYF.

J is TRBJ2-1 and V is TRBV11-2; a possible D gene is TRBD2 (6 bases). With 6 bases removed from V and 5 bases from J, the gap between germline ends came to 14 bases. Germline V gene lookup returns CDR1 SGHAT and CDR2 FQNNGV. CDR3 length: 14 amino acids. CDR3 in DNA: TGTGCCAGCAGATCCGGCGGGGTCAACAATGAGCAGTTCTTC. Protein: CASRSGGVNNEQFF.

The V and J genes are TRBV19 and TRBJ1-1, with 9 bases matching TRBD1. The CDR3 consists of 12 residues. The V and J ends lost 6 bases and 4 bases, in that order; junction bases with no gene match: 0. Germline CDR1 and CDR2: LNHDA and SQIVND (reference sequence). CDR3 loop: CASRTGGTEAFF. The DNA for the CDR3 is TGTGCCAGTAGGACAGGGGGCACTGAAGCTTTCTTT.

With regard to this clone: Additional DNA sequences in this sample encode the identical CDR3. The chain combines TRBV3-1 (or the pseudogene TRBV3-2) with TRBJ1-5; D may be TRBD1 (5 bases). Germline-derived CDR1 and CDR2 are LGHDT and YNNKEL (reference sequence). Trimming stripped 1 base from V and 4 bases from J, with 11 bases between. This CDR3 comprises 15 residues. Written as DNA, the CDR3 is TGTGCCAGCAGCCAAGGAACAGGATCAAATCAGCCCCAGCATTTT. Protein: CASSQGTGSNQPQHF.

The CDR3 here is CASSRGANTEAFF. The CDR3 DNA follows: TGCGCCAGCAGTCGGGGGGCAAACACTGAAGCTTTCTTT. This chain joins TRBV5-1 and TRBJ1-1; D perhaps matches TRBD1 (6 bases). Germline values: CDR1 SGHRS, CDR2 YFSETQ. V dropped 5 bases and J dropped 2 bases, with 10 bases sitting between them. This CDR3 is 13 amino acids long.

The J gene is TRBJ1-1, the V gene TRBV4-1, with D possibly being TRBD1 (5 bases). Germline V gives CDR1 MGHRA, CDR2 YSYEKL. Between the trimmed V and J ends, which lost 0 bases and 4 bases, there was a span of 18 bases. This CDR3 spans 17 amino acids. Written as DNA, the CDR3 is TGCGCCAGCAGCCAAGATCTTTGGGGCAGCCGATCCACTGAAGCTTTCTTT. Its protein product is CASSQDLWGSRSTEAFF.

The genes are TRBV14 and TRBJ2-5; tentatively, D is TRBD2 (6 bases). The length of the CDR3 is 11 residues. Germline V gives CDR1 SGHDN, CDR2 FVKESK. The V gene lost 2 bases and the J gene lost 9 bases, with 7 bases spanning the gap. CDR3 amino acids: CASSQSGPQYF. The CDR3 DNA sequence: TGTGCCAGCAGCCAAAGCGGGCCCCAGTACTTC.

This chain joins TRBV19 and TRBJ2-3; D is perhaps TRBD2 (6 bases). The germline V gene encodes CDR1 LNHDA and CDR2 SQIVND (reference sequence). V lost 4 bases and J lost 3, with 14 bases in between. The CDR3 sequence is 15 residues long. The CDR3 loop is CASSNPPGVTDTQYF. CDR3 sequence (DNA): TGTGCCAGTAGTAATCCCCCGGGAGTGACAGATACGCAGTATTTT.

The chain uses TRBV9 and TRBJ1-4; perhaps TRBD1 as D (5 bases). The V end was cut by 0 bases, the J end by 2 bases, with 11 bases between. Germline V gives CDR1 SGDLS, CDR2 YYNGEE. CDR3 length: 16 residues. The CDR3 here is CASSVDPGWTNEKLFF. Here the CDR3 DNA reads TGTGCCAGCAGCGTAGACCCAGGGTGGACTAATGAAAAACTGTTTTTT.

V gene TRBV6-5 combines with J gene TRBJ2-1, with 8 nucleotides matching TRBD1. The ends lost 6 bases at V and 2 bases at J; junction bases unmatched: 3. The germline V gene has CDR1 MNHEY and CDR2 SVGAGI. This CDR3 is 14 amino acids long. The CDR3 nucleotides read TGTGCCAGCAGGACAGGGGAGACCTACAATGAGCAGTTCTTC. Translating it yields CASRTGETYNEQFF.

This clone was recorded only once. DNA of the CDR3: TGCGCCAGCAGCTTGGTTGAAAGAGGGACCCAGTACTTC. Translated, it gives CASSLVERGTQYF. V usage is TRBV5-1 and J usage is TRBJ2-5, with D hard to call. Germline lookup yields CDR1 SGHRS and CDR2 YFSETQ. This CDR3 is built from 13 residues. V was trimmed by 0 bases and J by 7 bases, leaving 10 bases between them. Full variable domain (rest looked up from reference TRBV5-1 and TRBJ2-5): KAGVTQTPRYLIKTRGQQVTLSCSPISGHRSVSWYQQTPGQGLQFLFEYFSETQRNKGNFPGRFSGRQFSNSRSEMNVSTLELGDSALYLCASSLVERGTQYFGPGTRLLVL.

In its sample, this clone was seen once. The chain recombines TRBV4-3 with TRBJ1-5; D gene unclear. The CDR3 runs to 15 residues. V was pared by 0 bases and J by 7 bases, with 13 bases between. CDR1 and CDR2 (germline): LGHNA, YSLEER. The CDR3 nucleotides are TGCGCCAGCAGCCAAGACCCGGGTCCCGTCCAGCCCCAGCATTTT. It encodes CASSQDPGPVQPQHF.

J is TRBJ2-3 and V is TRBV18; perhaps TRBD2 as D (5 bases). Germline values: CDR1 KGHSH, CDR2 LQKENI. V lost 2 bases to trimming and J lost 0 bases, with 9 bases between them. This CDR3 region has 15 residues. The CDR3, as DNA: TGTGCCAGCTCACCAATTCGGGGAAGCACAGATACGCAGTATTTT. Translating gives CASSPIRGSTDTQYF. Full variable domain (missing parts from reference TRBV18 and TRBJ2-3): NAGVMQNPRHLVRRRGQEARLRCSPMKGHSHVYWYRQLPEEGLKFMVYLQKENIIDESGMPKERFSAEFPKEGPSILRIQQVVRGDSAAYFCASSPIRGSTDTQYFGPGTRLTVL.